A single sample gave rise to the 27 T cell receptor beta chains below, sequenced in a study of tissue T cells after allogeneic stem cell transplantation. Using immunoSEQ multiplex PCR, the repertoire was profiled, and TCRdb retains in-frame clones only, with some absent. The sample shows roughly 6,800 clones, approximately 52% of them seen only once. The time point: mouse harvest day 7 after allogeneic transplant. The graft held 10^6 splenic CD5+ T cells and 10^7 T-cell-depleted bone marrow cells. The sequenced sample was gut tissue. These receptors all stem from a female BALB/c mouse given C57BL/6 T cells with graft-versus-host disease after an allogeneic hematopoietic cell transplant.

In the case of this clone: Gene names refer to mouse genes. With the read ending 1 residue before the CDR3 end, the germline J gene is used to fill in that end. This chain connects TRBV26 to TRBJ1-1; possibly TRBD1 for D (6 bases). This CDR3 has 14 residues. Looked up from germline, CDR1 is KGHPV and CDR2 is FQNQEV (reference sequence). V gave up 0 bases and J gave up 1 base, with 6 bases separating them. CDR3 protein: CASSLSRGNTEVFF. Incomplete CDR3 DNA: TGTGCCAGCAGTCTGTCCAGGGGGAACACAGAAGTCTTC. The entire variable domain, with the rest obtained from reference TRBV26 and TRBJ1-1, is as follows: NSKVIQTPRYLVKGQGQKAKMRCIPEKGHPVVFWYQQNKNNEFKFLINFQNQEVLQQIDMTEKRFSAECPSNSPCSLEIQSSEAGDSALYLCASSLSRGNTEVFFGKGTRLTVV.

This clone came up a few times. The genes and germline here are from mouse. The sequenced fragment ends 1 residue before the CDR3 boundary, so the rest is inferred from the germline J gene. The same CDR3 also results from other DNA sequences found in this sample. The chain employs TRBV15 and TRBJ2-4, with D hard to call. The CDR3 runs 13 residues. Trimming shortened V by 1 base and J by 0 bases, and 2 bases separated the two germline ends. Germline CDR1 SGHND, CDR2 FRSKSL. CDR3 bases read: TGTGCCAGCAGTTTAGATAGTCAAAACACCTTGTAC. This sequence encodes CASSLDSQNTLY. The whole CDR3 sequence is CASSLDSQNTLYF.

This clone has more than one count but fewer than ten. Germline and genes here are mouse. The read falls 1 residue short of the CDR3 end, and the missing part is taken from the germline J gene. The V and J genes are TRBV19 and TRBJ1-1, with a weak D call TRBD1 (5 bases). V was pared by 2 bases and J by 0 bases, with 8 bases between. The CDR3 is 14 residues long. The V gene's germline CDR1 is FNHDT and CDR2 SITEND (reference sequence). The CDR3 is CASSIGQANTEVFF. Incomplete CDR3 DNA: TGTGCCAGCAGTATCGGACAAGCAAACACAGAAGTCTTC.

On this clone itself: Gene names follow the mouse nomenclature. The read ends 1 residue early relative to the CDR3; the germline J gene fills the gap. The rearrangement links TRBV13-3 to TRBJ2-5; 9 nucleotides match TRBD1. Per the germline V gene, CDR1 is NNHDY and CDR2 is SYVADS. This CDR3 is 14 amino acids long. V lost 4 bases and J lost 2; bases outside the gene matches: 2. This CDR3 reads CASSQQGAQDTQYF. The CDR3 DNA, read in part, is TGTGCCAGCAGTCAACAGGGGGCCCAAGACACCCAGTAC.

Comment on this clone: Germline and genes here are mouse. Read data end 1 residue before the CDR3 end; the end is taken from the germline J gene. V usage is TRBV3 and J usage is TRBJ2-3, with D possibly being TRBD2 (7 bases). The V end was cut by 3 bases, the J end by 0 bases, with 10 bases between. Germline CDR1 is SNHLY and CDR2 is FYNGKV (reference sequence). The CDR3 sequence is 15 residues long. The sequenced CDR3 bases are TGTGCCAGCAGCTTTGGGGGGCCTAGTGCAGAAACGCTGTAT. Protein: CASSFGGPSAETLY. The whole CDR3 reads CASSFGGPSAETLYF.

Remarks on this clone: All gene names here are mouse names. The observed sequence ends 1 residue before the CDR3 terminus, with the missing tail filled in from the germline J gene. The chain combines TRBV26 with TRBJ2-4; TRBD1 matches at 10 bases. There are 15 residues in the CDR3. Losses at the gene ends were 6 bases for V and 0 bases for J; bases not matched to a gene: 3. Germline loops: CDR1 KGHPV, CDR2 FQNQEV (reference sequence). The CDR3: CASSRDRGSQNTLYF. CDR3 DNA (partial): TGTGCCAGCAGCCGGGACAGGGGAAGTCAAAACACCTTGTAC.

Only a few counts were recorded for this clone. The genes are named according to mouse. The read falls 1 residue short of the CDR3 end, and the missing part is taken from the germline J gene. The rearrangement links TRBV13-1 to TRBJ1-1; D call uncertain. Trimming cost V 0 bases and J 4 bases, with 7 bases left between them. The CDR3 is 13 amino acids. The germline V gene has CDR1 NSHNY and CDR2 SYGAGN. The CDR3 loop is CASSDARGTEVFF. The covered CDR3 bases are TGTGCCAGCAGTGATGCACGGGGCACAGAAGTCTTC.

A few counts support this clone. Gene names and germline match the mouse. The read terminates 1 residue ahead of where the CDR3 ends, so the germline J gene completes it. V is TRBV23 and J is TRBJ1-2. Germline lookup yields CDR1 KGHTA and CDR2 FQNQQP. This CDR3 comprises 13 residues. CDR3 DNA (partial): TGCTCCAGCAGTCAATCTCGGAACTCCGACTACACC. It specifies CSSSQSRNSDYT. The full-length CDR3 reads as CSSSQSRNSDYTF.

Notes on this clone: Gene names are mouse gene names. The CDR3 is cut off 1 residue early in the read; its end comes from the germline J gene. The V call is TRBV26, the J call TRBJ2-7; 10 positions match TRBD2. V shed 3 bases and J 0 bases; nucleotides not matched to a gene: 5. The CDR3 contains 16 residues. Germline CDR1 and CDR2: KGHPV and FQNQEV (reference sequence). The CDR3 loop reads CASSLRTGGSSYEQYF. The part of the CDR3 DNA that was read is TGTGCCAGCAGTCTTCGGACTGGGGGCAGCTCCTATGAACAGTAC.

A remark on this clone: Mouse gene names and germline throughout. The sequenced fragment ends 1 residue before the CDR3 boundary, so the rest is inferred from the germline J gene. The V gene is TRBV26, the J gene TRBJ2-4; a possible D gene is TRBD1 (5 bases). The germline V gene encodes CDR1 KGHPV and CDR2 FQNQEV (reference sequence). The CDR3 has 14 amino acids. V shed 4 bases and J shed 0 bases, with 8 bases lying between them. The DNA read from the CDR3 is TGTGCCAGCAGTCCGACAGTTAGTCAAAACACCTTGTAC. Its protein is CASSPTVSQNTLY. The complete CDR3 sequence is CASSPTVSQNTLYF.

This clone came up a few times. The gene names given are mouse names. The read ends 1 residue before the CDR3 terminus; that terminus is restored from the germline J gene. The gene calls are TRBV1 and TRBJ2-3; 12 bases fit TRBD1. The CDR3 is 16 amino acids. Germline V gene lookup returns CDR1 NSQYPW and CDR2 LRSPGD (reference sequence). V lost 3 bases to trimming and J lost 3 bases; unmatched junction nucleotides: 4. Partial CDR3 DNA: TGCACCTGCAGTGCCCGGGACAGGGGGCAAGCAGAAACGCTGTAT. Its translation is CTCSARDRGQAETLY. The full-length CDR3 reads as CTCSARDRGQAETLYF.

This clone has just one count. Mouse names are used for the genes. The CDR3 goes on 1 residue after the read ends, and that part is filled in from the germline J gene. The J gene is TRBJ2-5, the V gene TRBV15; TRBD1 matches at 8 bases. Germline-derived CDR1 and CDR2 are SGHND and FRSKSL. The V segment lost 6 bases and the J segment 4 bases; nucleotides outside the gene matches: 3. This CDR3 is built from 13 residues. Incomplete CDR3 DNA: TGTGCCAGCAGACAGGGGGGAGAAGACACCCAGTAC. It yields the protein CASRQGGEDTQY. The whole CDR3 is CASRQGGEDTQYF.

To note about this clone: Germline and genes: mouse. Sequencing ends 1 residue short of the CDR3 end; the germline J gene provides the rest. The genes are TRBV19 and TRBJ2-2, with 13 positions matching TRBD2. V trimming: 3 bases; J trimming: 1 base; junction bases outside the gene matches: 6. The CDR3 extends over 18 amino acids. The V gene's germline CDR1 is FNHDT and CDR2 SITEND (reference sequence). The CDR3 region is CASSNPGLGGKNTGQLYF. The covered CDR3 bases are TGTGCCAGCAGTAACCCGGGACTGGGGGGGAAAAACACCGGGCAGCTCTAC.

Of note for this clone: Gene names follow the mouse nomenclature. The read ends 1 residue early relative to the CDR3; the germline J gene fills the gap. This sequence joins TRBV26 and TRBJ2-7; TRBD2 aligns across 12 bases. The germline CDR1 and CDR2 sequences are KGHPV and FQNQEV (reference sequence). This CDR3 has 14 residues. J lost 6 bases, V lost 4 bases, and 4 bases had no gene match. The CDR3 loop reads CASSPGTGGLEQYF. CDR3 DNA, as far as it was read: TGTGCCAGCAGTCCCGGGACTGGGGGGCTTGAACAGTAC.

On this clone itself: The gene names given are mouse names. The observed sequence ends 1 residue before the CDR3 terminus, with the missing tail filled in from the germline J gene. The chain joins TRBV13-2 to TRBJ2-1, with 10 bases lining up with TRBD2. This CDR3 has 14 amino acids. CDR1 and CDR2 (germline): NNHNN, SYGAGS (reference sequence). V lost 1 base and J lost 7; bases outside the gene matches: 2. The covered CDR3 bases are TGTGCCAGCGGTGATCGACTGGGGGGAGCTGAGCAGTTC. Translating it yields CASGDRLGGAEQF. In full, the CDR3 is CASGDRLGGAEQFF.

Turning to this clone: Any gene name here is a mouse gene name. The sequenced fragment ends 1 residue before the CDR3 boundary, so the rest is inferred from the germline J gene. This chain connects TRBV19 to TRBJ2-1; 9 bases fit TRBD1. With V trimmed by 5 bases and J by 4 bases, 10 bases remained unmatched. The V gene's germline CDR1 is FNHDT and CDR2 SITEND (reference sequence). The length of the CDR3 is 16 residues. The part of the CDR3 DNA that was read is TGTGCCAGCAGCCCGGGGACAGGGAGATTTTATGCTGAGCAGTTC. It encodes CASSPGTGRFYAEQF. The whole CDR3 sequence reads CASSPGTGRFYAEQFF.

Note on this clone: Here the gene names and germline are mouse. The CDR3 end lies 1 residue beyond the end of the read and is filled in from the germline J gene. The chain employs TRBV3 and TRBJ2-5; 7 positions agree with TRBD2. The junction had 3 bases not matched to a gene; V was cut back by 4 bases and J by 2 bases. Germline V lookup: CDR1 SNHLY, CDR2 FYNGKV (reference sequence). This CDR3 has 14 residues. CDR3 DNA (partial): TGTGCCAGCAGCTCCCGACTGGGCCAAGACACCCAGTAC. It codes for CASSSRLGQDTQY. The entire CDR3 protein is CASSSRLGQDTQYF.

About this clone itself: Gene names refer to mouse genes. The read is 1 residue too short to cover the CDR3 end, so that end is filled in from the germline J gene. The V and J genes are TRBV26 and TRBJ2-7, with 9 bases that match TRBD2. Germline V CDR1 and CDR2: KGHPV, FQNQEV (reference sequence). This CDR3 comprises 12 residues. J lost 8 bases, V lost 5 bases, and 4 bases had no gene match. The covered CDR3 bases are TGTGCCAGCAGTTCCCTGGGGGGGAAACAGTAC. It is translated as CASSSLGGKQY. The full CDR3 protein reads CASSSLGGKQYF.

Concerning this clone itself: Genes and germline are mouse. The DNA read from the CDR3 is TGTGCCAGCAGCCAAGCTGGGGGGGAGAATGCAGAAACGCTGTAT. Protein sequence: CASSQAGGENAETLY. The full CDR3 is CASSQAGGENAETLYF. V and J are TRBV2 and TRBJ2-3; 9 bases map to TRBD2. The missing CDR3 end, 1 residue past where the read stops, is filled in from the germline J gene. Germline trimming cut 1 base from V and 2 bases from J; bases unmatched to any gene: 4. The CDR3 contains 16 residues. Germline loops: CDR1 LGHNA, CDR2 YSYQKL.

For this clone: The genes and germline here are from mouse. The read finishes 1 residue shy of the CDR3 end, and the germline J gene is used to complete it. The chain combines TRBV12-2 with TRBJ2-5; 9 positions agree with TRBD2. The junction had 6 bases not matched to a gene; V was cut back by 4 bases and J by 5 bases. There are 14 residues in the CDR3. CDR1 SGHLS and CDR2 HYDKME come from the germline V gene. Incomplete CDR3 DNA: TGTGCCAGCTCCCTGGGGGGGTTTCCAGACACCCAGTAC. As protein: CASSLGGFPDTQY. The full-length CDR3 reads as CASSLGGFPDTQYF.

This clone is medium-sized in the sample. The genes and germline here are from mouse. The CDR3 goes on 1 residue after the read ends, and that part is filled in from the germline J gene. The rearrangement links TRBV16 to TRBJ2-7; 9 positions match TRBD2. Trimming at V came to 2 bases and at J to 3 bases, leaving 2 bases not matched to a gene. Germline CDR1 and CDR2: SGHSA and FRNQAP. CDR3 size: 14 residues. Incomplete CDR3 DNA: TGTGCAAGCAGCTTATCCTGGGGGGGCTATGAACAGTAC. Protein: CASSLSWGGYEQY. The whole CDR3 sequence is CASSLSWGGYEQYF.

To note about this clone: Here the gene names and germline are mouse. The CDR3 end lies 1 residue beyond the end of the read and is filled in from the germline J gene. The gene calls are TRBV16 and TRBJ2-5; no clear D gene. Germline-derived CDR1 and CDR2 are SGHSA and FRNQAP. V was trimmed by 5 bases and J by 0 bases, leaving 6 bases between them. The CDR3 has 13 residues. The part of the CDR3 DNA that was read is TGTGCAAGCAGCAGATTTAACCAAGACACCCAGTAC. This sequence encodes CASSRFNQDTQY. The CDR3, in full, reads CASSRFNQDTQYF. Combining the CDR3 with reference TRBV16 and TRBJ2-5 gives the whole variable domain NAGVIQTPRHKVTGKGQEATLWCEPISGHSAVFWYRQTIVQGLEFLTYFRNQAPIDDSGMPKERFSAQMPNQSHSTLKIQSTQPQDSAVYLCASSRFNQDTQYFGPGTRLLVL.

Worth noting for this clone: Germline and genes: mouse. The sequenced fragment ends 1 residue before the CDR3 boundary, so the rest is inferred from the germline J gene. The gene calls are TRBV12-2 and TRBJ1-4; D remains unclear. Per the germline V gene, CDR1 is SGHLS and CDR2 is HYDKME. V was shortened by 0 bases and J by 0 bases, with 4 bases between the two germline ends. The length of the CDR3 is 14 residues. CDR3 DNA, as far as it was read: TGTGCCAGCTCTCTCCAGATTTCCAACGAAAGATTATTT. Residues: CASSLQISNERLF. The CDR3 in its entirety is CASSLQISNERLFF.

Regarding this clone: Gene names follow the mouse nomenclature. Read data end 1 residue before the CDR3 end; the end is taken from the germline J gene. This CDR3 is also generated by other DNA sequences in the sample. The chain couples TRBV20 to TRBJ2-5; no reliable D call. There are 13 residues in the CDR3. V gave up 0 bases and J gave up 0 bases, with 4 bases separating them. Germline CDR1 and CDR2: GFQATS and STVNSAI. The CDR3 spells CGARDSNQDTQYF. The DNA read from the CDR3 is TGTGGTGCTAGGGACTCTAACCAAGACACCCAGTAC.

As for this clone: Gene names denote mouse genes. With the read ending 1 residue before the CDR3 end, the germline J gene is used to fill in that end. V usage is TRBV29 and J usage is TRBJ1-3; D perhaps matches TRBD1 (5 bases). V lost 4 bases, J lost 0 bases, and 7 bases lay in between. The CDR3 has 14 residues. Germline loops: CDR1 MSHET, CDR2 SYDVDS. CDR3 in amino acids: CASSSTGSGNTLYF. The CDR3 DNA, read in part, is TGTGCTAGCAGTTCCACAGGTTCTGGAAATACGCTCTAT.

In its sample, this clone was seen once. The germline and genes are mouse ones. The read ends 1 residue early relative to the CDR3; the germline J gene fills the gap. The chain combines TRBV15 with TRBJ2-1; 8 positions match TRBD2. There are 15 residues in the CDR3. Germline V CDR1 and CDR2: SGHND, FRSKSL. V lost 0 bases to trimming and J lost 3 bases; unmatched junction nucleotides: 1. The CDR3 reads CASSLAGGRYAEQFF. Partial CDR3 DNA: TGTGCCAGCAGTTTAGCGGGGGGGCGCTATGCTGAGCAGTTC. The variable domain in full, with the rest retrieved from reference TRBV15 and TRBJ2-1, is DAGVTQTPRHEVAEKGQTIILKCEPVSGHNDLFWYRQTKIQGLELLSYFRSKSLMEDGGAFKDRFKAEMLNSSFSTLKIQPTEPKDSAVYLCASSLAGGRYAEQFFGPGTRLTVL.

This clone is termed medium-sized. The genes and germline here are from mouse. The CDR3 extends 1 residue past the end of the read, so its final part is completed from the germline J gene. The rearrangement links TRBV23 to TRBJ1-3. Germline loops: CDR1 KGHTA, CDR2 FQNQQP. The CDR3 runs 13 residues. The covered CDR3 bases are TGCTCCAGCAGGGGGAATTCTGGAAATACGCTCTAT. Amino acids: CSSRGNSGNTLY. The CDR3, in full, reads CSSRGNSGNTLYF.